The sequence of this TCR beta chain was determined in a study of shared clonotypes between healthy human individuals. Remarks on this clone: What it recognizes is unknown.

The CDR3 consists of 13 residues. Germline CDR1 is MNHEY and CDR2 is SMNVEV (reference sequence). Trimming pared 5 bases from V and 12 bases from J, leaving 17 bases between. Broader study findings: Generation probabilities of non-shared clonotypes were lower (relative to those shared by all four donors). Clonotype sharing across a few donors was observed for about 5.5% of naive CD4 clonotypes. Estimated richness was generally greater in naive than memory subsets.

Selected positively for CCR7 and CD45RO-negative, naive CD8 cells excluded terminally differentiated effector memory CD45RA+ cells. Method: immunoSEQ multiplex PCR; TCRdb's copy keeps in-frame clones and lacks some. The top ten clones hold approximately 0.33% of a sample with about 580,000 clones, roughly 98% of them seen once. This receptor was taken from a man aged 30 to 45 in good health. V and J are TRBV27 and TRBJ2-1; tentatively, D is TRBD1 (6 bases). Sequenced sample: naive CD8+ T cells sorted from blood. The CDR3 DNA is TGTGCCAGCAGTCATAACAGGGCAACGGGGCAGTTCTTC. Protein: CASSHNRATGQFF.